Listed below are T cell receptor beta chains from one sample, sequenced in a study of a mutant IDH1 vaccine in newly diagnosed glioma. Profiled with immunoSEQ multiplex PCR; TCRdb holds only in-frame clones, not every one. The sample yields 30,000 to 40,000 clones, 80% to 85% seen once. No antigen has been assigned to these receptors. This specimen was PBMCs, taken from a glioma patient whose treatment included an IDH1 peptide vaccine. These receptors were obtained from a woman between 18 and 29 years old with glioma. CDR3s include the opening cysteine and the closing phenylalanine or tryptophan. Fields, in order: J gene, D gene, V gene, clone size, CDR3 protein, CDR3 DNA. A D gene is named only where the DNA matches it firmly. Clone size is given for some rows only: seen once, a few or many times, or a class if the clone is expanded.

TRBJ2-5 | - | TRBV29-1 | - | CSVQDTAETQYF | TGCAGCGTTCAGGACACGGCGGAGACCCAGTACTTC
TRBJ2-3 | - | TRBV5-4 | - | CASSKGPRNRGTDTQYF | TGTGCCAGCAGCAAGGGACCCCGAAACCGGGGCACAGATACGCAGTATTTT
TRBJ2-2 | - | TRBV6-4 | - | CASSAQGGGELFF | TGTGCCAGCAGTGCCCAGGGCGGCGGGGAGCTGTTTTTT
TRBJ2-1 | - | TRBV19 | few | CASSPVWGNEQFF | TGTGCCAGTAGCCCCGTTTGGGGGAATGAGCAGTTCTTC
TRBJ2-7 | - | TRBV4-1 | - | CASSQADSTLEQYF | TGCGCCAGCAGCCAAGCGGACTCCACGCTCGAGCAGTACTTC
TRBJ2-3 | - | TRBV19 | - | CASSMGAGRTDTQYF | TGTGCCAGTAGTATGGGGGCGGGACGCACAGATACGCAGTATTTT
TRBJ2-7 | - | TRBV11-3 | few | CASSPGGQSPSYEQYF | TGTGCCAGCAGCCCGGGAGGACAGTCACCTTCCTACGAGCAGTACTTC
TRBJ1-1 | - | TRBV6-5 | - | CASSYSRVAEAFF | TGTGCCAGCAGTTACTCAAGGGTGGCTGAAGCTTTCTTT
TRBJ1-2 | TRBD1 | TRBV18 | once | CASSPGTEATNYGYTF | TGTGCCAGCTCACCTGGGACAGAGGCGACTAACTATGGCTACACCTTC
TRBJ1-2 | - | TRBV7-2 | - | CASSFGFVRQGDYGYTF | TGTGCCAGCAGCTTTGGTTTTGTGAGGCAGGGTGACTATGGCTACACCTTC
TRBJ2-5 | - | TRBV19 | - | CASTDGGGTQYF | TGTGCCAGTACTGACGGAGGCGGGACCCAGTACTTC
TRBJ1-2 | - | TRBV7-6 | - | CASSLEPTPYGYTF | TGTGCCAGCAGCTTAGAGCCCACCCCCTATGGCTACACCTTC
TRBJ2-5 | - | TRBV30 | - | CAWGRQLGGETQYF | TGTGCCTGGGGCCGGCAACTAGGGGGGGAGACCCAGTACTTC
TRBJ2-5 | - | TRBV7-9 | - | CASSLGVQETQYF | TGTGCCAGCAGCTTAGGGGTTCAAGAGACCCAGTACTTC
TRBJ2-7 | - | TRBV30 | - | CAATTRDGGYEQYF | TGTGCCGCCACAACACGGGACGGAGGCTACGAGCAGTACTTC
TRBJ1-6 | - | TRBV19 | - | CASSPLNSPLHF | TGTGCCAGTAGTCCCCTTAATTCACCCCTCCACTTT
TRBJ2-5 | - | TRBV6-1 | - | CATRDFETQYF | TGTGCCACTAGGGACTTTGAGACCCAGTACTTC
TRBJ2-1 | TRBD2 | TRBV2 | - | CASSDRTSGKSYNEQFF | TGTGCCAGCAGTGACCGGACTAGCGGCAAATCCTACAATGAGCAGTTCTTC
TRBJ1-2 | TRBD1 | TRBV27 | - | CASSFKGTGAASYTF | TGTGCCAGCAGTTTCAAAGGGACAGGCGCAGCGAGCTACACCTTC
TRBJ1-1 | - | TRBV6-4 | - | CASGLDSSTEAFF | TGTGCCAGCGGGTTAGACAGTTCCACTGAAGCTTTCTTT
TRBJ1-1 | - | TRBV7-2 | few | CASSLGPGAAFF | TGTGCCAGCAGCTTAGGCCCAGGGGCGGCTTTCTTT
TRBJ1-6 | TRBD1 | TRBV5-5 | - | CASSLADREGSPLHF | TGTGCCAGCAGCTTAGCCGACAGGGAAGGATCACCCCTCCACTTT
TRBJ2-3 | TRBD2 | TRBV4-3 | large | CASSQDLGGSPDTQYF | TGCGCCAGCAGCCAAGATTTGGGCGGGAGCCCAGATACGCAGTATTTT
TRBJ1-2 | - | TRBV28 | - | CASTQSLNYGYTF | TGTGCCAGCACCCAGTCTCTTAACTATGGCTACACCTTC
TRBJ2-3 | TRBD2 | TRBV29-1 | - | CSATGTSGASTDTQYF | TGCAGCGCGACCGGGACTAGCGGGGCGAGCACAGATACGCAGTATTTT
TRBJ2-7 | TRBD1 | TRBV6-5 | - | CASRRQGTHEQYF | TGTGCCAGCAGGAGACAGGGGACCCACGAGCAGTACTTC
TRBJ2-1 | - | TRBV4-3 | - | CASSQEDSAGPLNEQFF | TGCGCCAGCAGCCAAGAAGACAGCGCGGGACCCCTAAATGAGCAGTTCTTC
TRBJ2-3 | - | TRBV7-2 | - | CASPRGDTQYF | TGTGCCAGCCCCCGGGGGGATACGCAGTATTTT
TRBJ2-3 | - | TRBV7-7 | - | CASSPGGLNTDTQYF | TGTGCTAGTAGTCCAGGAGGTTTAAACACAGATACGCAGTATTTT
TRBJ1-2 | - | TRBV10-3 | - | CAISASGPAGDYGYTF | TGTGCCATCAGTGCCTCCGGACCGGCAGGGGACTATGGCTACACCTTC
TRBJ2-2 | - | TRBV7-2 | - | CASSLALVRAPGELFF | TGTGCCAGCAGCTTAGCATTGGTCAGGGCCCCCGGGGAGCTGTTTTTT
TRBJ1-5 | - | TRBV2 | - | CASSEAPGQPQHF | TGTGCCAGCAGTGAAGCCCCGGGGCAGCCCCAGCATTTT
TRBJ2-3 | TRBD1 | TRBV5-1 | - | CASSLDRVVFYTQYF | TGCGCCAGCAGCTTAGACAGGGTCGTGTTTTATACGCAGTATTTT
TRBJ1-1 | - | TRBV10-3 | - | CAIAGVGGTEAFF | TGTGCCATCGCGGGGGTGGGGGGGACTGAAGCTTTCTTT
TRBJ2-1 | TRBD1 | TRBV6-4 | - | CASRPDRVRDNEQFF | TGTGCCAGCAGACCCGACAGGGTCCGCGACAATGAGCAGTTCTTC
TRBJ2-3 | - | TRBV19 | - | CASSQGESSTDTQYF | TGTGCCAGTAGTCAAGGAGAATCAAGCACAGATACGCAGTATTTT
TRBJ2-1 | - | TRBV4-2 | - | CASSQDKQGSYNEQFF | TGTGCCAGCAGCCAAGATAAACAGGGCAGTTACAATGAGCAGTTCTTC
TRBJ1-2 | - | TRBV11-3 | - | CASSLGQPYGYTF | TGTGCCAGCAGCTTAGGGCAGCCCTATGGCTACACCTTC
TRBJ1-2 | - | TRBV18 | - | CASSQQGNSNYGYTF | TGTGCCAGCTCTCAACAGGGAAACTCCAACTATGGCTACACCTTC
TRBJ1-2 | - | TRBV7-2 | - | CASSLAFGPGLGYTF | TGTGCCAGCAGCTTAGCATTTGGGCCGGGGCTAGGCTACACCTTC
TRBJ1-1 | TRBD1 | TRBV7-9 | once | CASSRDRGTEAFF | TGTGCCAGCAGCCGGGACAGGGGGACTGAAGCTTTCTTT